This T cell receptor beta chain originates from a study of T-cell memory formation after mild COVID-19. Whole-study context: Largely, the TCR clusters proved donor specific. General observations from the study: Some responding clones appeared in pre-infection memory, suggesting cross-reactive memory joined. Later expanders leaned CD4+, whereas clones that contracted between day 15 and 85 were balanced CD4/CD8.

TCR alpha and TCR beta cDNA libraries carrying sample barcodes and UMIs were produced by 5'RACE using constant-segment primers. TCRdb redid the calling of the 5' RACE reads with MiXCR, one entry per CDR3 protein. The table shows about 540,000 distinct CDR3 sequences, with around 20% occurring only once. This clonotype has only a few counts. The antigen is not known. The CDR3 length is 16 residues. J gave up 4 bases and V 7 bases, and 12 bases lay outside the gene matches. The V gene's germline CDR1 is DFQATT and CDR2 SNEGSKA (reference sequence). The clonotype comes from an adult woman who had mild COVID-19 (a few samples of this study predate the infection). Cell type and time point are not known. Sequences were obtained from PBMCs or a T cell subset sorted from them (not recorded which). J is TRBJ2-1 and V is TRBV20-1, with 11 bases aligning to TRBD2. The CDR3 DNA reads as TGCAGTGGGATACCAGTAGCGGGAGGGCGTTACAATGAGCAGTTCTTC. It yields the protein CSGIPVAGGRYNEQFF.